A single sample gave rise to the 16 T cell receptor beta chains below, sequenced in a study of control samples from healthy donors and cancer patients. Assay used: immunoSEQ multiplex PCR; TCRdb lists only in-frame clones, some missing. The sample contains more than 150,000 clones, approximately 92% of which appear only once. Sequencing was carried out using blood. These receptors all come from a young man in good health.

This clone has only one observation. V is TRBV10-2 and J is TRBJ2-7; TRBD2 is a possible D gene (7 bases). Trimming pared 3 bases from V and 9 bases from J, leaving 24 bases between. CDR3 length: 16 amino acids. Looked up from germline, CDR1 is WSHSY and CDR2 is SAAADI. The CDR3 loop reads CASSDLGQRGATRQYF. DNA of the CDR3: TGCGCCAGCAGTGACCTGGGGCAACGGGGGGCTACGAGGCAGTACTTC.

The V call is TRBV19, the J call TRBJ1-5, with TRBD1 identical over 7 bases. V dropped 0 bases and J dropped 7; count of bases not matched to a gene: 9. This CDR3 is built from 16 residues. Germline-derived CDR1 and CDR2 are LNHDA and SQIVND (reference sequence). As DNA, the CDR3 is TGTGCCAGTAGTATAGATCGAGGAGGGGGCGGGCAGCCCCAGCATTTT. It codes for CASSIDRGGGGQPQHF.

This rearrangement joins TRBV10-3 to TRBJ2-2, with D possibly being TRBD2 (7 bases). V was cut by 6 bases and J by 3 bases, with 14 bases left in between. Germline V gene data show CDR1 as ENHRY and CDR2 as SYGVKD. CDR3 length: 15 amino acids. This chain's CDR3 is CAISLTGRDTGELFF. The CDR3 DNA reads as TGTGCCATCAGCCTTACAGGGAGGGACACCGGGGAGCTGTTTTTT.

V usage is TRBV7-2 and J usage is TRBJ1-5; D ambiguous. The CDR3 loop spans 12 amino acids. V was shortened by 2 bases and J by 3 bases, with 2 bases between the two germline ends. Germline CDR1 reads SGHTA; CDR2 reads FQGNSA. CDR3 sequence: CASSLNNQPQHF. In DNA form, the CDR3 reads TGTGCCAGCAGCTTAAACAATCAGCCCCAGCATTTT. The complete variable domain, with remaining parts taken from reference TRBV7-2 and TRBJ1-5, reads GAGVSQSPSNKVTEKGKDVELRCDPISGHTALYWYRQSLGQGLEFLIYFQGNSAPDKSGLPSDRFSAERTGGSVSTLTIQRTQQEDSAVYLCASSLNNQPQHFGDGTRLSIL.

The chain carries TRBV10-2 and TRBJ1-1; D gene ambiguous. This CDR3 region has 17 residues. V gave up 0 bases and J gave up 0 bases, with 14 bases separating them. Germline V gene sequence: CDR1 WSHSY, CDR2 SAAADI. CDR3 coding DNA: TGCGCCAGCAGTGAGTCGATTGGAAGGGCGGTGAACACTGAAGCTTTCTTT. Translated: CASSESIGRAVNTEAFF.

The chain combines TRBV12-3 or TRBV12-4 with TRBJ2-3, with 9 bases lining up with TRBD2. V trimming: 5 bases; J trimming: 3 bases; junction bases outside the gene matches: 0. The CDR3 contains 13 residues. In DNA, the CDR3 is TGTGCCAGCAGTGGACTAGCGACAGATACGCAGTATTTT. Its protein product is CASSGLATDTQYF.

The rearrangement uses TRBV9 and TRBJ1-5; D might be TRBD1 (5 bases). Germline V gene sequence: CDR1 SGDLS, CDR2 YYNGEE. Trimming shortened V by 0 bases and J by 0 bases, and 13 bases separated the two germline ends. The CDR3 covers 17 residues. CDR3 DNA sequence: TGTGCCAGCAGCGTAGGCACCGGGACGCATAGCAATCAGCCCCAGCATTTT. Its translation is CASSVGTGTHSNQPQHF.

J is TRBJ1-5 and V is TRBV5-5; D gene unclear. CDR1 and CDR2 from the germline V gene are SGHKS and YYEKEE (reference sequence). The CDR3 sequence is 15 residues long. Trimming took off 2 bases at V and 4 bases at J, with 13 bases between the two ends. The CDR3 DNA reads TGTGCCAGCAGCTTCTTCGCGACGGATAATCAGCCCCAGCATTTT. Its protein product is CASSFFATDNQPQHF.

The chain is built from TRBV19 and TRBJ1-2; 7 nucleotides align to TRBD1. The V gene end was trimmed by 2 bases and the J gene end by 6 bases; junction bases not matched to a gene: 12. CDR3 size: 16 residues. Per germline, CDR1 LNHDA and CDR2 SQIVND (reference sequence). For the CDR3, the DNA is TGTGCCAGTAGTATAACGAGGACAGGAATAACTAATGGCTACACCTTC. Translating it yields CASSITRTGITNGYTF.

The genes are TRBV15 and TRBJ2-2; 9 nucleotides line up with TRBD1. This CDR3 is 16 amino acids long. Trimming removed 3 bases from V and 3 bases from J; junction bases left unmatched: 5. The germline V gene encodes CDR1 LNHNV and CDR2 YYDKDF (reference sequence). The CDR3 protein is CATSSFRDRDTGELFF. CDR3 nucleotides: TGTGCCACCAGCAGTTTCCGGGACAGGGACACCGGGGAGCTGTTTTTT.

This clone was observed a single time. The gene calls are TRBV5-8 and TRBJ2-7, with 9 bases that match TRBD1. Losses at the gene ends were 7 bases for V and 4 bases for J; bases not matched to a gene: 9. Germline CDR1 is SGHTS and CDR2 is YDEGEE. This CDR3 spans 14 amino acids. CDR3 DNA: TGTGCCAGCCAAAGAGGGACAGGGACATACGAGCAGTACTTC. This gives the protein CASQRGTGTYEQYF.

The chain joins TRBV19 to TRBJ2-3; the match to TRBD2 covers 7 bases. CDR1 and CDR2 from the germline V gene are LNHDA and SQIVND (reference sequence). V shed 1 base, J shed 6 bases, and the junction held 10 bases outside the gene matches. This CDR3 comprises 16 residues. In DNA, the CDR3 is TGTGCCAGTAGTATAGGATCCCCGGGACTATCGGATACGCAGTATTTT. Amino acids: CASSIGSPGLSDTQYF.

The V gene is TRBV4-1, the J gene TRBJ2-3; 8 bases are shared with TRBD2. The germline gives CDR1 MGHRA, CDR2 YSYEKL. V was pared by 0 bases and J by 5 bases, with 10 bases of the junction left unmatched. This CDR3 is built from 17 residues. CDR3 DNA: TGCGCCAGCAGCCAAGATCGGGAGGGGGGGCCGGAAGATACGCAGTATTTT. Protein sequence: CASSQDREGGPEDTQYF.

CDR3 DNA: TGTGCCAGCAGTTATGGGGGTTTAAGCTCCTACAATGAGCAGTTCTTC. Amino acids: CASSYGGLSSYNEQFF. V and J are TRBV6-5 and TRBJ2-1; D may be TRBD1 or TRBD2 (5 bases each). The CDR3 has 16 residues. The germline V and J ends were trimmed by 3 bases and 0 bases, with 12 bases remaining between them. CDR1 and CDR2 (germline): MNHEY, SVGAGI.

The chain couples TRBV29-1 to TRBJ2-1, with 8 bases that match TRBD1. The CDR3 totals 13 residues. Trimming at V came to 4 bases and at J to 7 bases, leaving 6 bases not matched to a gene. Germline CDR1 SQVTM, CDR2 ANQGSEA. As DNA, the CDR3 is TGCAGCGTTGGCCGGGACAGGATAAATGAGCAGTTCTTC. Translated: CSVGRDRINEQFF.

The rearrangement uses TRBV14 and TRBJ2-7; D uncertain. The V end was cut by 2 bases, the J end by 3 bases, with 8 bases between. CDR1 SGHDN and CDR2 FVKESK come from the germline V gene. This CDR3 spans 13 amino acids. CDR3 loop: CASSQTKFYEQYF. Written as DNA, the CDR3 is TGTGCCAGCAGCCAAACTAAATTCTACGAGCAGTACTTC. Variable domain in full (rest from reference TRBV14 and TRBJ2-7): EAGVTQFPSHSVIEKGQTVTLRCDPISGHDNLYWYRRVMGKEIKFLLHFVKESKQDESGMPNNRFLAERTGGTYSTLKVQPAELEDSGVYFCASSQTKFYEQYFGPGTRLTVT.